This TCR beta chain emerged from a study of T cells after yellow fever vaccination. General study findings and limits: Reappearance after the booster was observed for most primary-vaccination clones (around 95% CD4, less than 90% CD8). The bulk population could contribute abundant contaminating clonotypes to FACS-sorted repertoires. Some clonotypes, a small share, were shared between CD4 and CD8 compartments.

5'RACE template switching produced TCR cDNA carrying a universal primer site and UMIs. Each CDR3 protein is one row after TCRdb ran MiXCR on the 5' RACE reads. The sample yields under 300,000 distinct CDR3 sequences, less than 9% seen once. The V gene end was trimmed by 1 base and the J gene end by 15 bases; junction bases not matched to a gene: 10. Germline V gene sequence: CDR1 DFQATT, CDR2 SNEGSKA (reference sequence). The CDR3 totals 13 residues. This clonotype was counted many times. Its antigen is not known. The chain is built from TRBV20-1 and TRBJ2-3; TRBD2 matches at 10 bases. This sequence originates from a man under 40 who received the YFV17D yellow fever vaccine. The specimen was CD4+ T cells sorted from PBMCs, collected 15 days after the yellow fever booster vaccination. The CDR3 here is CSARGLLAGAIYF. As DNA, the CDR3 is TGCAGTGCTAGAGGGCTCCTAGCGGGAGCCATTTATTTT.